The 25 T cell receptor beta chains below all came from one sample that was sequenced in a study of Graves' ophthalmopathy and Graves' hyperthyroidism. Using RNA transcripts, the TCR beta CDR3 regions were amplified. Amplification began with first-round RT-PCR using HTBI primers, then second-round multiplex PCR was performed. TCRdb ran MiXCR on the multiplex PCR reads and lists one entry per CDR3 protein. The sample contains around 1,000,000 distinct CDR3 sequences, about 36% of which appear only once. The sample consisted of peripheral blood or thyroid tissue (not recorded which). These TCRs come from an adult man with Graves' hyperthyroidism.

This clonotype was detected many times. The gene calls are TRBV7-9 and TRBJ2-7; TRBD1 matches at 10 bases. Trimming cost V 5 bases and J 5 bases; bases outside gene matches: 6. Germline V gives CDR1 SEHNR, CDR2 FQNEAQ (reference sequence). The CDR3 has 14 amino acids. DNA for the CDR3: TGTGCCAGCAGCGTGGGACAGGGGCCGAACGAGCAGTACTTC. This gives the protein CASSVGQGPNEQYF.

In the case of this clonotype: This clone may be a read error of a much larger clone one base away. The J gene is TRBJ1-6, the V gene TRBV10-3; D is undetermined. The CDR3 consists of 13 residues. Germline-derived CDR1 and CDR2 are ENHRY and SYGVKD. Here the CDR3 DNA reads TGTGCCAGCAGTGACACGCAGGATTCACCCCTCCACTTT. Its translation is CASSDTQDSPLHF.

The chain joins TRBV24-1 to TRBJ1-5; D unclear. V lost 6 bases, J lost 7 bases, and 9 bases lay in between. CDR1 is KGHDR, CDR2 SFDVKD, per germline. The CDR3 spans 12 residues. CDR3 residues: CATSQVPQPQHF. DNA of the CDR3: TGTGCCACCAGTCAGGTTCCGCAGCCCCAGCATTTT.

This clonotype appeared a few times. This chain uses TRBV7-9 with TRBJ1-5; a weak D match, TRBD1 (5 bases). Germline loops: CDR1 SEHNR, CDR2 FQNEAQ (reference sequence). V was pared by 6 bases and J by 4 bases, with 16 bases between. The CDR3 sequence is 15 residues long. In DNA form, the CDR3 reads TGTGCCAGCAGTGAAGGGCAGGGTGTAAATCAGCCCCAGCATTTT. Encoded protein: CASSEGQGVNQPQHF.

V is TRBV2 and J is TRBJ2-5; 8 nucleotides match TRBD2. The CDR3 is made up of 13 amino acids. Trimming cost V 7 bases and J 4 bases; bases outside gene matches: 5. Germline loops: CDR1 SNHLY, CDR2 FYNNEI. CDR3: CASILAGRETQYF. The CDR3 DNA reads as TGTGCCAGCATCTTAGCGGGACGAGAGACCCAGTACTTC.

V is TRBV9 and J is TRBJ1-2; TRBD1 might be the D (6 bases). Trimming left V 0 bases short and J 8 bases short, with 26 bases between. This CDR3 is built from 18 residues. The germline V gene encodes CDR1 SGDLS and CDR2 YYNGEE. The CDR3 bases are TGTGCCAGCAGCGTAGGAGCCCGAGAGGGGGGCAGGATTGTCGGCTACACCTTC. Translated, it gives CASSVGAREGGRIVGYTF.

This clonotype appeared many times. The V call is TRBV7-2, the J call TRBJ2-7, with D perhaps matching TRBD1 (5 bases). V was cut by 0 bases and J by 6 bases, with 15 bases left in between. In germline, CDR1 is SGHTA, CDR2 FQGNSA. The CDR3 length is 15 residues. The CDR3 region is CASSLAKGRPGEQYF. The CDR3 bases are TGTGCCAGCAGCTTAGCGAAGGGGCGCCCTGGCGAGCAGTACTTC.

Of note for this clonotype: A junction end diverges from the germline sequence, so it may reflect a read error. This chain links TRBV7-8 with TRBJ1-2, with TRBD1 as a possible D gene (5 bases). The V gene's germline CDR1 is SGHVS and CDR2 FQNEAQ. CDR3 length: 15 residues. In nucleotides, the CDR3 is TGCGCCAGCAGCGGCCGACAGACAAAGAACTATGGCTACACCTTC. Its protein product is CASSGRQTKNYGYTF.

The CDR3 sequence is CASSITTHDRPISYEQYF. DNA for the CDR3: TGTGCCAGCAGCATCACAACCCACGACAGGCCAATCTCCTACGAGCAGTACTTC. This chain joins TRBV5-6 and TRBJ2-5; a weak D match, TRBD1 (6 bases). The better agreement between TRBJ2-7 and the DNA end casts doubt on the J call. The CDR3 consists of 18 residues. Germline loops: CDR1 SGHDT, CDR2 YYEEEE.

The V and J genes are TRBV29-1 and TRBJ1-4, with D perhaps matching TRBD1 (5 bases). With 8 bases removed from V and 6 bases from J, the gap between germline ends came to 10 bases. The V gene's germline CDR1 is SQVTM and CDR2 ANQGSEA. CDR3 length equals 11 residues. The CDR3: CSLGRHEKLFF. CDR3 DNA: TGCAGCTTGGGACGACATGAAAAACTGTTTTTT.

The rearrangement links TRBV13 to TRBJ1-6; D gene unclear. Trimming pared 5 bases from V and 9 bases from J, leaving 11 bases between. This CDR3 spans 13 amino acids. Germline V gene lookup returns CDR1 PRHDT and CDR2 FYEKMQ (reference sequence). This CDR3 is CASSPPPSSPLHF. The CDR3 bases are TGTGCCAGCAGCCCACCACCAAGTTCACCCCTCCACTTT.

The chain carries TRBV28 and TRBJ1-5; D is ambiguous. The germline V gene encodes CDR1 MDHEN and CDR2 SYDVKM. CDR3 length: 14 amino acids. V lost 3 bases and J lost 11, with 17 bases in between. The CDR3: CASSLAMRQSAQHF. The CDR3, as DNA: TGTGCCAGCAGTTTGGCGATGAGGCAATCAGCCCAGCATTTT.

On this clonotype: It may be a read error: a sequence one base away is much more abundant. The CDR3 does not end in the conserved phenylalanine or tryptophan, so this is likely a read error. The rearrangement links TRBV9 to TRBJ2-3; D possibly corresponds to TRBD2 (6 bases). This CDR3 has 14 amino acids. The germline V gene has CDR1 SGDLS and CDR2 YYNGEE. V was shortened by 2 bases and J by 8 bases, with 15 bases between the two germline ends. CDR3 DNA sequence: TGTGCCAGCAGCGTTGGGTGGGTGGGGGGTACGCAGTATTCT. Translation gives CASSVGWVGGTQYS.

The chain recombines TRBV5-4 with TRBJ1-6; D unresolved. V lost 6 bases and J lost 8, with 12 bases in between. This CDR3 has 13 amino acids. Germline V gives CDR1 SGHNT, CDR2 YYREEE (reference sequence). The CDR3 reads CASTERGDSPLHF. The CDR3 nucleotides are TGTGCCAGCACCGAACGGGGTGATTCACCCCTCCACTTT.

This clonotype was counted many times. The rearrangement links TRBV7-2 to TRBJ1-3; D not certain. The CDR3 is made up of 15 amino acids. V shed 3 bases and J shed 0 bases, with 9 bases lying between them. Germline V gene lookup returns CDR1 SGHTA and CDR2 FQGNSA. CDR3 nucleotides: TGTGCCAGCAGCTTCCAGGTTGGCTCTGGAAACACCATATATTTT. Its translation is CASSFQVGSGNTIYF.

This clonotype was recorded at least ten times. The gene calls are TRBV10-3 and TRBJ1-1; 9 bases line up with TRBD1. Germline CDR1 ENHRY, CDR2 SYGVKD. This CDR3 has 14 residues. Unmatched junction bases numbered 1, after V lost 5 bases and J lost 0 bases. The CDR3 DNA reads TGTGCCATCAGTACAGGGGGCCTGAACACTGAAGCTTTCTTT. Its protein product is CAISTGGLNTEAFF.

The table lists this clonotype with a few counts. In DNA form, the CDR3 reads TGTGCCAGCAGCTTACGCTCGGGGTTCTACGGCACTGAAAAACTGTTTTTT. As protein: CASSLRSGFYGTEKLFF. The V gene is TRBV5-4, the J gene TRBJ1-4; D remains ambiguous. The V and J ends lost 2 bases and 7 bases respectively, with 21 bases between them. Looked up from germline, CDR1 is SGHNT and CDR2 is YYREEE (reference sequence). CDR3 length: 17 residues.

The sample holds many counts of this clonotype. The CDR3 spells CASSITDWVGGYEQYF. CDR3 in DNA: TGTGCCAGTAGTATCACCGACTGGGTGGGCGGCTACGAGCAGTACTTC. The chain employs TRBV19 and TRBJ2-7; D call uncertain. V was pared by 3 bases and J by 3 bases, with 18 bases between. Germline CDR1 reads LNHDA; CDR2 reads SQIVND (reference sequence). The CDR3 is made up of 16 amino acids.

This clonotype was found many times. The chain is built from TRBV20-1 and TRBJ2-7, with D possibly matching TRBD2 (6 bases). Germline loops: CDR1 DFQATT, CDR2 SNEGSKA (reference sequence). The V end lost 3 bases, the J end lost 3 bases, and 9 bases lay between the germline ends. CDR3 length: 12 residues. The CDR3, as DNA: TGCAGTGCTAGCGGGAGAGTCTACGAGCAGTACTTC. It specifies CSASGRVYEQYF.

The V gene is TRBV20-1, the J gene TRBJ2-7, with unresolved D. The CDR3 contains 13 residues. V was cut by 6 bases and J by 5 bases, with 17 bases left in between. Germline loops: CDR1 DFQATT, CDR2 SNEGSKA (reference sequence). CDR3 nucleotide sequence: TGCAGTGCCCGGAACCCCACCAGCGACGAGCAGTACTTC. Translated, it gives CSARNPTSDEQYF.

V and J are TRBV7-8 and TRBJ1-6; D unclear. The CDR3 consists of 12 residues. Trimming pared 2 bases from V and 10 bases from J, leaving 6 bases between. Germline lookup yields CDR1 SGHVS and CDR2 FQNEAQ. This CDR3 reads CASSLKASPLHF. The DNA of the CDR3 is TGTGCCAGCAGCTTAAAAGCCTCACCCCTCCACTTT.

The CDR3 sequence is CASSVQGGTGGEQYF. The CDR3 DNA follows: TGTGCCAGCAGTGTCCAGGGGGGAACGGGGGGCGAGCAGTACTTC. The chain combines TRBV25-1 with TRBJ2-7; the D call may be TRBD1 or TRBD2 (7 bases each). The ends were cut back, 4 bases at V and 6 bases at J, with 19 bases in the middle. Per the germline V gene, CDR1 is MGHDK and CDR2 is SYGVNS. CDR3 size: 15 residues.

This clonotype was observed a handful of times. The chain is built from TRBV5-1 and TRBJ2-7; TRBD2 matches at 11 bases. Germline assignment: CDR1 SGHRS and CDR2 YFSETQ. V dropped 4 bases and J dropped 7; count of bases not matched to a gene: 10. This CDR3 contains 15 residues. This CDR3 reads CASSIRLAGIGEQYF. The CDR3 DNA follows: TGCGCCAGCAGCATAAGACTAGCGGGAATTGGTGAGCAGTACTTC. Using reference TRBV5-1 and TRBJ2-7 for the parts outside the CDR3, the full variable domain is KAGVTQTPRYLIKTRGQQVTLSCSPISGHRSVSWYQQTPGQGLQFLFEYFSETQRNKGNFPGRFSGRQFSNSRSEMNVSTLELGDSALYLCASSIRLAGIGEQYFGPGTRLTVT.

With regard to this clonotype: This sequence may be a read error, since a much larger clone differs from it by one base. The chain joins TRBV10-3 to TRBJ2-7, with unresolved D. The CDR3 consists of 13 residues. Germline CDR1 is ENHRY and CDR2 is SYGVKD. The V end was cut by 4 bases, the J end by 2 bases, with 9 bases between. The CDR3 bases are TGTGCCATCAGTGGTCGTAGCACCTACGAGCAGTACTTC. This gives the protein CAISGRSTYEQYF.

Many counts were recorded for this clonotype. The chain couples TRBV7-8 to TRBJ1-4, with TRBD1 identical over 7 bases. Losses at the gene ends were 4 bases for V and 4 bases for J; bases not matched to a gene: 6. Germline CDR1 reads SGHVS; CDR2 reads FQNEAQ. This CDR3 contains 15 residues. CDR3 protein: CASSWNRGVNEKLFF. The DNA for the CDR3 is TGTGCCAGCAGCTGGAACAGGGGCGTTAATGAAAAACTGTTTTTT.